This TCR beta chain was documented in a study of blood T cell repertoires in COVID-19 (dated by TCRdb to about 2020). General notes on the study: Samples covering the acute and convalescent phases of COVID-19 were provided by collaborators in the United States, Italy and Spain. The prospective study material was composed of cDNA or gDNA derived from T cells, B-cell-depleted T cells, or PBMCs. Deeply sampled blood TCRbeta repertoires from subjects exposed to, actively infected with, or recovered from COVID-19 were included in the dataset. The repertoires were released in a freely available public database meant as a resource for research on the immune response to SARS-CoV-2. The samples were drawn from two sources: the first 160 participants of the ongoing ImmuneRACE study, and about 1,300 subjects contributed by 6 global collaborators. The sample metadata nearly always contained a de-identified subject ID, COVID-19 status, age in years and sex. Where available, HLA class I and class II types were taken from metadata supplied by the sample provider and were not determined by assay-based typing.

At one collaborating source in Seattle, patients were enrolled during active infection and were followed longitudinally through the course of disease. Whole blood was collected in K2EDTA tubes by collaborating institutions according to the institutions' own protocols. For TCRbeta analysis, collaborator samples were shipped as frozen whole blood, as isolated PBMCs, or as DNA extracted from either sample type. A word on this clone: There is no known antigen for this receptor. No much larger clone is present one base from it, and per-base qualities are unavailable.

Counted from cysteine to phenylalanine, this CDR3 has 12 amino acids. Only the CDR3 DNA is retained, 36 bases long and in frame from the first base. Trimming costs V 4 bases and J 5 bases, and their ends lie 7 bases apart. CDR1 and CDR2, per the germline V gene, are ENHRY and SYGVKD. TCRbeta CDR3 regions were amplified from genomic DNA using the immunoSEQ Assay, a bias-controlled multiplex PCR. On the study's bioinformatics: The number of nucleated cells in each sample was estimated by amplification of reference gene primers within the assay. To quantify the absolute abundance of each unique TCRbeta CDR3 rearrangement, sequence reads were collapsed and filtered. Productive Simpson clonality was computed per sample as the square root of Simpson's diversity index over productive rearrangements. Sourced from immuneACCESS, this table was stored by TCRdb with only in-frame sequences that have V and J called. A share of the clones is absent; for the studies checked, an unresolved V gene accounts for under half, and the remainder has no known explanation. V, J and clone size are taken as reported in that table, and D and trimming were inferred from the DNA itself. For this sample the table gives a few hundred thousand clones, of which 75% to 95% were detected only once. Clones ranked in the top ten supply just over 2.5% of the sample.

Study-wide findings and limitations: How much clinical and demographic metadata was included differed by source and by participant, and the metadata was provided uncurated.

The sequence was obtained from a person aged 18-30 years with COVID-19, enrolled during active disease. The sequenced sample was peripheral blood. In this chain, TRBV10-3 is recombined with TRBJ2-3; matching of 5 bases hints at TRBD2 as the D gene. The encoded CDR3 is CAISGAGDTQYF. The bases read TGTGCCATCAGTGGTGCGGGAGATACGCAGTATTTT.